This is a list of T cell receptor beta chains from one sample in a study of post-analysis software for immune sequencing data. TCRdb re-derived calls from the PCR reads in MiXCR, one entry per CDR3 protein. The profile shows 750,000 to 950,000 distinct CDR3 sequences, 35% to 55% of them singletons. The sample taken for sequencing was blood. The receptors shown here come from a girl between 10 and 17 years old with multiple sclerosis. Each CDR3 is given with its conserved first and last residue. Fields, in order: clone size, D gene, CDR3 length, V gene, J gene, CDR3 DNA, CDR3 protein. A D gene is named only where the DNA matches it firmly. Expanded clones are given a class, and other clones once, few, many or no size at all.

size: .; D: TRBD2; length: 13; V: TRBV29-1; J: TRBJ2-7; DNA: TGCAGCGTTGGGACTAGCGGGGACTACGAGCAGTACTTC; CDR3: CSVGTSGDYEQYF
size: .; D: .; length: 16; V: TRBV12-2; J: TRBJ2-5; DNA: TGTGCAAGTCGCCGGACTAGCGGGGGAGGACGAGAGACCCAGTACTTC; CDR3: CASRRTSGGGRETQYF
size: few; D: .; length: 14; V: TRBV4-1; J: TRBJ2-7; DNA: TGCGCCAGCAGCCAACTCCACAGCGCCTACGAGCAGTACTTC; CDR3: CASSQLHSAYEQYF
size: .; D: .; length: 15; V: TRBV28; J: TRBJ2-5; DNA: TGTGCCAGCACCTCCCCCAGGGAATCGTGGGAGACCCAGTACTTC; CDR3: CASTSPRESWETQYF
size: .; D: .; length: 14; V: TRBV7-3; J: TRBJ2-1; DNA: TGTGCCAGTAGCTTAACTGGGCCTTCTTATGAGCAGTTCTTC; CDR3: CASSLTGPSYEQFF
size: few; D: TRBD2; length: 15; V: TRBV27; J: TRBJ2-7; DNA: TGTGCCAGCAGCCTCCGGGGGGGAGAGGACTACGAGCAGTACTTC; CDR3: CASSLRGGEDYEQYF
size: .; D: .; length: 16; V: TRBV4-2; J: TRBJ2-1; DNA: TGTGCCAGCAGCCAAGACGTGGGGGGCACGGGCAATGAGCAGTTCTTC; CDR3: CASSQDVGGTGNEQFF
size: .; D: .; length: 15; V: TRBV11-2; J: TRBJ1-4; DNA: TGTGCCAGCAGCCCTGGGGGGGGGAATGGGGAAAAACTGTTTTTT; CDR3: CASSPGGGNGEKLFF
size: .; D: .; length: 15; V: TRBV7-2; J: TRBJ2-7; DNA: TGTGCCAGCAGCTCCACAGCGGTTCGGTTCTACGAGCAGTACTTC; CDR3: CASSSTAVRFYEQYF
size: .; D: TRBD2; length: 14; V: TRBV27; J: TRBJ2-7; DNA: TGTGCCAGCAGTTTTAATAGCGGGATCTACGAGCAGTACTTC; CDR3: CASSFNSGIYEQYF
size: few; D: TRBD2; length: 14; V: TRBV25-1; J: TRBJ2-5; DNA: TGTGCCAGCGGGACTAGCGGGAGGCAAGAGACCCAGTACTTC; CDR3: CASGTSGRQETQYF
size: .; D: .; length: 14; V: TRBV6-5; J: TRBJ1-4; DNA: TGTGCCAGCGCCTTAGGAGCAACTAATGAAAAACTGTTTTTT; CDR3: CASALGATNEKLFF
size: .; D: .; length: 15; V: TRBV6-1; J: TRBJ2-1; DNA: TGTGCCAGCAGTGAAATTAGGGGAGAGGGCAATGAGCAGTTCTTC; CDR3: CASSEIRGEGNEQFF
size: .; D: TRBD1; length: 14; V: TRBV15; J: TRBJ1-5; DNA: TGTGCCACCAGCAGGTCGACAGGGGTAGAGCCCCAGCATTTT; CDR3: CATSRSTGVEPQHF
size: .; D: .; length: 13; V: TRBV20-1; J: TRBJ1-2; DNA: TGCAGTGCTAGTGAGGGAGGTATCCATGGCTACACCTTC; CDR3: CSASEGGIHGYTF
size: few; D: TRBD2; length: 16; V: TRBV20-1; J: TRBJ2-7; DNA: TGCAGTGCTAACAGGGCCTTTAGCGGGAGATTGGACGAGCAGTACTTC; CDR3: CSANRAFSGRLDEQYF
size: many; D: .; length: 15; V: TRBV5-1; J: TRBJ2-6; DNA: TGCGCCAGCAGCTTGGGGCCTTCTGGGGCCAACGTCCTGACTTTC; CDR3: CASSLGPSGANVLTF
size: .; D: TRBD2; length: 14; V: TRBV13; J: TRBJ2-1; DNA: TGTGCCAGCTCAGGGCGGGAGGGCCGAAATGAGCAGTTCTTC; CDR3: CASSGREGRNEQFF
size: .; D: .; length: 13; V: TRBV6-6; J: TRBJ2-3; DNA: TGTGCCAGCGAGAGACTAAACCCAGATACGCAGTATTTT; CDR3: CASERLNPDTQYF
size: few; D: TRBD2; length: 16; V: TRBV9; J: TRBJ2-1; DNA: TGTGCCAGCGGCGTAGATTCGGCGGGGGCCTACAATGAGCAGTTCTTC; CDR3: CASGVDSAGAYNEQFF
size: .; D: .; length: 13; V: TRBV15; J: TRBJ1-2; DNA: TGTGCCACCAGCAGGGGCGGTAACTATGGCTACACCTTC; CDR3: CATSRGGNYGYTF
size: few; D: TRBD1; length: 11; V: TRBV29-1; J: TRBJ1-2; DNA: TGCAGCGTTATGACAGGGGATGGCTACACCTTC; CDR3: CSVMTGDGYTF
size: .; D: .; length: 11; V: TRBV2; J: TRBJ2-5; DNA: TGTGCCATACTAAAGGGAGAGACCCAGTACTTC; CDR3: CAILKGETQYF
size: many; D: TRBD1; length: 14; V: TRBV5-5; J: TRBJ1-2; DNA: TGTGCCAGCAGCATCGGACAGGCTAACTATGGCTACACCTTC; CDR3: CASSIGQANYGYTF
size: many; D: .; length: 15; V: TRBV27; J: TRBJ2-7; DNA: TGTGCCAGCAGTTTTAAGCCTATTAAGACGAACGAGCAGTACTTC; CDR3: CASSFKPIKTNEQYF
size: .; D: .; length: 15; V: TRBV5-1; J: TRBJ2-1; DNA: TGCGCCAGCAGCTTGGCGGGGAGCTGGGACGGTGAGCAGTTCTTC; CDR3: CASSLAGSWDGEQFF
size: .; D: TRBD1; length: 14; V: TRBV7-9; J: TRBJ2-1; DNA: TGTGCCAGCACCGCTACAGGGGGCTACAATGAGCAGTTCTTC; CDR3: CASTATGGYNEQFF
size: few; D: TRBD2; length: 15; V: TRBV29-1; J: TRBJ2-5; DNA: TGCAGCGCCATCGAGACTAGCAACTCAAGGGAGACCCAGTACTTC; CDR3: CSAIETSNSRETQYF
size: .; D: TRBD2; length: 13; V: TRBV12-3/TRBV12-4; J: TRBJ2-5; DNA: TGTGCCAGCAGCCCCCTCGCGGGAGGGACCCAGTACTTC; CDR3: CASSPLAGGTQYF
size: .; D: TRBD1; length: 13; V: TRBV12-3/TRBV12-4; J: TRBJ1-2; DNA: TGTGCCAGCAGTCTAACCCCAGGACAGGTGTACACCTTC; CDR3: CASSLTPGQVYTF
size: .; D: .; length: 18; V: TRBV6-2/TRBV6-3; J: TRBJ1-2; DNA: TGTGCCAGCAGAGACCGTAAGGGTCGTAGGACGGTTCCGGCTGGCTACACCTTC; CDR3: CASRDRKGRRTVPAGYTF
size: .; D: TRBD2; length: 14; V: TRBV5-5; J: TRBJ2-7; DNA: TGTGCCAGCAGACAAACCGGGACTAACTACGAGCAGTACTTC; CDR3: CASRQTGTNYEQYF
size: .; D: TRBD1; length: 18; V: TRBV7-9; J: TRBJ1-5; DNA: TGTGCCAGCAGCCATTCCGGGACAGGGACCTTAGGCAATCAGCCCCAGCATTTT; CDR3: CASSHSGTGTLGNQPQHF
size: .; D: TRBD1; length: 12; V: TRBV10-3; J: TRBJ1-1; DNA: TGTGCCACCGCGACAGGGGGAACTGAAGCTTTCTTT; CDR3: CATATGGTEAFF
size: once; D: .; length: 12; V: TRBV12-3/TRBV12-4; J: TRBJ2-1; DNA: TGTGCCAGCAGTTTGAGCCAGGGAGAGCAGTTCTTC; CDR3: CASSLSQGEQFF
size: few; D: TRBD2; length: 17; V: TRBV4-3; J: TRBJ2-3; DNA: TGCGCCAGCAGCCACGGCGTTAGCGGGAGTGGGACAGATACGCAGTATTTT; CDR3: CASSHGVSGSGTDTQYF
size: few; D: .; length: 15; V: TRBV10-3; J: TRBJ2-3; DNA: TGTGCCATCAGTGAGTTCGCCGCTAGCACAGATACGCAGTATTTT; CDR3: CAISEFAASTDTQYF
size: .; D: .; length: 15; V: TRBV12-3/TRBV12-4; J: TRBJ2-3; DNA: TGTGCCAGCAGTTTAGGAGGGATGAGCACAGATACGCAGTATTTT; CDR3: CASSLGGMSTDTQYF
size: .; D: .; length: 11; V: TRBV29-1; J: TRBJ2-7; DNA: TGCAGCGTTGGGGGGGTCAGCGAGCAGTACTTC; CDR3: CSVGGVSEQYF
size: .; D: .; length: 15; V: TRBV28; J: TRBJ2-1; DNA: TGTGCCAGCATCACGGGCAGACCTGAATACAATGAGCAGTTCTTC; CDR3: CASITGRPEYNEQFF
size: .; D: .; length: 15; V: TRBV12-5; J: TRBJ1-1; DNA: TGTGCTAGTGGTTTCCCAACCGATTTGAACACTGAAGCTTTCTTT; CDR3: CASGFPTDLNTEAFF
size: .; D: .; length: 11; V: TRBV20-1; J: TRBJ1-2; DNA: TGCAGTGCTAGAGCAGGGTATGGCTACACCTTC; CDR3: CSARAGYGYTF
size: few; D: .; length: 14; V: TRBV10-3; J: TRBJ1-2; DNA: TGTGCCATCAGACCGGGGACGGATGAAGCCGGCTACACCTTC; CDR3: CAIRPGTDEAGYTF
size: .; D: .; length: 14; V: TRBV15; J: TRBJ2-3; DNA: TGTGCCACCAGCACAGACCGAGTATCCTACGAGCAGTATTTT; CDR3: CATSTDRVSYEQYF
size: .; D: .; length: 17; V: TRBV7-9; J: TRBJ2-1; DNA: TGTGCCAGCAGCTCACCCGAACAGGGCGCCTTTTACAGTGAGCAGTTCTTC; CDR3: CASSSPEQGAFYSEQFF
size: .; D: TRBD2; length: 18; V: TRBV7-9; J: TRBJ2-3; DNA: TGTGCCAGCAGCTTAGTTCGGGTTAGCGGGCCTAGCACAGATACGCAGTATTTT; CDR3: CASSLVRVSGPSTDTQYF
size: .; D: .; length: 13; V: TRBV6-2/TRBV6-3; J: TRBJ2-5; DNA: TGTGCCAGCAACTGGGCGGGACAAGAGACCCAGTACTTC; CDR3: CASNWAGQETQYF
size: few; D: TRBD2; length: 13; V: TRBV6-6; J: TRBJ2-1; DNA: TGTGCCAGCAGTGGGACTAGCGGGAGACATGAGTTCTTC; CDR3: CASSGTSGRHEFF